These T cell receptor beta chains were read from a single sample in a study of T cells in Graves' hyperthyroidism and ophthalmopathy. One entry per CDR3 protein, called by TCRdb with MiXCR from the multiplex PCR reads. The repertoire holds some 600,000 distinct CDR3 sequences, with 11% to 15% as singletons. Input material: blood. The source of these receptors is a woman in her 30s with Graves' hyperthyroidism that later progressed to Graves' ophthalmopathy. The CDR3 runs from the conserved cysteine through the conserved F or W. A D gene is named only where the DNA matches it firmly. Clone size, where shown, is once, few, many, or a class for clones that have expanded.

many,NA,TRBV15,CATSRDQGNTEAFF
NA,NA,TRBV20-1,CSAQDLSTEAFF
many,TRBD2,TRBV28,CATSLAGVLNIQYF
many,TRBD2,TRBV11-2,CASSFRGGAPELFF
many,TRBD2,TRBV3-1,CASSLQNSGRANNEQFF
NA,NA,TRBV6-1,CASIGNRDPNYEQYF
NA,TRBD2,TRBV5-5,CASKLAGYNEQFF
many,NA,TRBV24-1,CATSRGQQETQYF
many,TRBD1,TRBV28,CASSSWTGGDTGELFF
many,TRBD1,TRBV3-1,CASSQGTGTAGYGYTF
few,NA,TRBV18,CASSPPEGVGTEAFF
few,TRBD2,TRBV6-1,CASSPGLAGAVQQYF
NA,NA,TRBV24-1,CATSAWTAGTRDGYTF
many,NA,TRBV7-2,CASSNTTGNTIYF
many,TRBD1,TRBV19,CASTSSTGATRYEQYF
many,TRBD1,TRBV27,CASSNGTGLRETQYF
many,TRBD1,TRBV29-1,CSVDRGPYNEQFF
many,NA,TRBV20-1,CSASSSATNTDTQYF
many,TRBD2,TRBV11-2,CASWAGGPQDTQYF
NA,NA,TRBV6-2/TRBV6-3,CASSLRSGSLTETQYF
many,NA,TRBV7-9,CASSPGTGTEAFF
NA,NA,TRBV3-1,CASSQEGSSGIQYF
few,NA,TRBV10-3,CAISESQGLGTEAFF
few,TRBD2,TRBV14,CASGREPNNEQFF
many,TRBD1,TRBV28,CASNRQGAWETQYF
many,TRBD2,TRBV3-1,CASSPSRTSGRYYEQYF
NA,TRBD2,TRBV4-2,CASSQGTSGAPLSYEQYF
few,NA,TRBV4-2,CASSQEAPGLRNTIYF
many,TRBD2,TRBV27,CASSLVGTSAYNEQFF
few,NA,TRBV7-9,CASSGRDIYGYTF
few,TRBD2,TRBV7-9,CASSLARLAGVPYEQYF
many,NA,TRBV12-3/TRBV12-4,CASSLGETDTQYF
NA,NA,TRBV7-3,CASSWGAAGELFF
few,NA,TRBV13,CASSTAGRSYEQYF
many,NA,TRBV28,CASRGVNNSPLHF
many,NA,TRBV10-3,CATDKGDNEQFF
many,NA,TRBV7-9,CASSTVSGGSYEQYF
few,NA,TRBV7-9,CASRGGAGANVLTF
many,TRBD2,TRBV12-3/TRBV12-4,CASSPGLAGGGASTDTQYF
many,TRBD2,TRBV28,CASRRTSGRMKTQYF
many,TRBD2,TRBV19,CASGILLAGGSYEQYF
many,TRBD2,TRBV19,CASSIEGGDGTYEQYF
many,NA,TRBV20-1,CSATRDSNQPQHF
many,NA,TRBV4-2,CASSHQRNEQFF
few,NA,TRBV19,CASSSGLFTEAFF
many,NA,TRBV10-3,CAISESGVSNEKLFF
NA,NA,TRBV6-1,CASRGGYQPQHF
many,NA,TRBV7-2,CASSVSVGGNTEAFF
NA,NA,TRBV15,CATSRVEDQFEQYF
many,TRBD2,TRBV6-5,CASSSPGLAGDTQYF
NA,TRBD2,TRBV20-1,CSASGITYEQYF
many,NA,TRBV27,CASSWGRGNSPLHF
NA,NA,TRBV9,CASSGVEPTEAFF